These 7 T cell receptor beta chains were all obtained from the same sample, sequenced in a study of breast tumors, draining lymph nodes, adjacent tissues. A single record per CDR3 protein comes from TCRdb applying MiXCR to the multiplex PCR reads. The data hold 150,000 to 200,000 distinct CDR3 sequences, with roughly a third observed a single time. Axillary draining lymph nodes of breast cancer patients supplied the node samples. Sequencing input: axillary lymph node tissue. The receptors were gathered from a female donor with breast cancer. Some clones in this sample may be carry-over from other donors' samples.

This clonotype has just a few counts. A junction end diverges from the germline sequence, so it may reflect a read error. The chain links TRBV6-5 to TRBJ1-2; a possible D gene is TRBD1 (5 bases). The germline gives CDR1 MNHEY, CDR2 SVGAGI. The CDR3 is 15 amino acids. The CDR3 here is CASSHSRQRNYGYTF. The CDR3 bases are TGTGCCAGCAGTCACTCGAGACAGAGAAACTATGGCTACACCTTC.

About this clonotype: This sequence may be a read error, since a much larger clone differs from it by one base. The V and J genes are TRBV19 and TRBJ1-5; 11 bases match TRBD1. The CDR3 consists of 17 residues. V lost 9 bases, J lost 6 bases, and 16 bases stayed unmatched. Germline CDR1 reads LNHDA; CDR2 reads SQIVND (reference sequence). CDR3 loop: CASPSTAWTGGFQPQHF. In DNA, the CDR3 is TGTGCCAGCCCCTCGACCGCCTGGACAGGGGGCTTTCAGCCCCAGCATTTT. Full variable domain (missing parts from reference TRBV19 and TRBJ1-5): DGGITQSPKYLFRKEGQNVTLSCEQNLNHDAMYWYRQDPGQGLRLIYYSQIVNDFQKGDIAEGYSVSREKKESFPLTVTSAQKNPTAFYLCASPSTAWTGGFQPQHFGDGTRLSIL.

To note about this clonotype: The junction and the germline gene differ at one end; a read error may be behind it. CDR3 loop: CASSLAAGGGPPHF. In nucleotides, the CDR3 is TGTGCCAGCAGCTTAGCGGCGGGTGGGGGGCCCCCCCACTTT. The chain uses TRBV7-2 and TRBJ1-6; a weak D match, TRBD1 (6 bases). Germline CDR1 SGHTA, CDR2 FQGNSA. The CDR3 is made up of 14 amino acids.

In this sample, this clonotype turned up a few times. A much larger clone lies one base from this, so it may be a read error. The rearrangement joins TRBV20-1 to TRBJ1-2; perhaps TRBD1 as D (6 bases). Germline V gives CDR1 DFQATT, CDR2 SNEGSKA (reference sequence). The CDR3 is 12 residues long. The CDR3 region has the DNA TGCAGTGCTAGTCGGGGGGCGCATGGCTCCACCTTC. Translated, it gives CSASRGAHGSTF.

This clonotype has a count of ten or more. The DNA of the CDR3 is TGTGCCAGCACCCTGGGCCCAAACCAGCCCCAGCATTTT. As protein: CASTLGPNQPQHF. V and J are TRBV2 and TRBJ1-5; D remains unclear. Germline loops: CDR1 SNHLY, CDR2 FYNNEI. The V end lost 7 bases, the J end lost 7 bases, and 14 bases lay between the germline ends. This CDR3 has 13 residues.

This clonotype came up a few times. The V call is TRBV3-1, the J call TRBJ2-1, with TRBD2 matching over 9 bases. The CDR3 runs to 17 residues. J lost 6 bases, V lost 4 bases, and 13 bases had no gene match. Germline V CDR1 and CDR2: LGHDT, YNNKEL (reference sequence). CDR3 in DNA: TGTGCCAGCAGCCCAAGAGGGCTCGGCGGGGGGGGCAATGAGCAGTTCTTC. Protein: CASSPRGLGGGGNEQFF.

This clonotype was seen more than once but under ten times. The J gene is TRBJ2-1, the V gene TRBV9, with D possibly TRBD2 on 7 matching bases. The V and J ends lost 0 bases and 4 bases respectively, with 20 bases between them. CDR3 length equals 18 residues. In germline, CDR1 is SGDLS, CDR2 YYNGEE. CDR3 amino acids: CASSVEGGRGDLYNEQFF. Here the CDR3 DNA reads TGTGCCAGCAGCGTAGAGGGGGGGAGGGGGGACCTATACAATGAGCAGTTCTTC. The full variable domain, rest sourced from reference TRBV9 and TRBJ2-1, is DSGVTQTPKHLITATGQRVTLRCSPRSGDLSVYWYQQSLDQGLQFLIQYYNGEERAKGNILERFSAQQFPDLHSELNLSSLELGDSALYFCASSVEGGRGDLYNEQFFGPGTRLTVL.